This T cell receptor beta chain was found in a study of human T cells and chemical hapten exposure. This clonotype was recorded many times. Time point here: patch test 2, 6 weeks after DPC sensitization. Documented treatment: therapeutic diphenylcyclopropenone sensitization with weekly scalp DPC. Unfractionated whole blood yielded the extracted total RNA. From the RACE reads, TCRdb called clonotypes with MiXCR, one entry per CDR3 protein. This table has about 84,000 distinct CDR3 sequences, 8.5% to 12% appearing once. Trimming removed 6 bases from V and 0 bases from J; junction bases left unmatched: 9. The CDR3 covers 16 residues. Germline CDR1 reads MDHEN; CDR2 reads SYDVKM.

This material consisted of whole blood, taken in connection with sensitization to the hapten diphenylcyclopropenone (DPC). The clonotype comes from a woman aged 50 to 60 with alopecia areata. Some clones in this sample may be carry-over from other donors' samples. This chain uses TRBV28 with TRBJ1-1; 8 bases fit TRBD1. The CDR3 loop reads CASRAGGYRLNTEAFF. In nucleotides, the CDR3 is TGTGCCAGCAGAGCAGGGGGCTACCGGTTGAACACTGAAGCTTTCTTT.